Presented here are 19 T cell receptor beta chains from one specimen sequenced in a study of OX40 agonist ivuxolimab in advanced cancers. Some clones are missing from TCRdb's copy, which holds only in-frame ones; the method was immunoSEQ multiplex PCR. The table has some 60,000 clones, roughly 90% seen once; the top ten hold roughly 12%. Sequences were derived from CD4+ or CD8+ T cells sorted from blood, sampled in a trial of the OX40 agonist ivuxolimab. The receptors were sampled from an adult with an advanced solid tumor such as melanoma, head and neck, liver or kidney cancer.

V is TRBV27 and J is TRBJ2-6; 7 nucleotides agree with TRBD1. The CDR3 contains 21 residues. V gave up 5 bases and J gave up 0 bases; unmatched junction bases: 19. Germline V gene data show CDR1 as MNHEY and CDR2 as SMNVEV (reference sequence). In nucleotides, the CDR3 is TGTGCCAGCAGTCCACCAATGCGAGACAGGGCGATCTACTCTGGGGCCAACGTCCTGACTTTC. It codes for CASSPPMRDRAIYSGANVLTF.

This chain uses TRBV29-1 with TRBJ1-2, with a possible D match to TRBD1 (6 bases). Germline V gene data show CDR1 as SQVTM and CDR2 as ANQGSEA. V gave up 5 bases and J gave up 4 bases, with 8 bases separating them. The CDR3 totals 11 residues. The CDR3 sequence: CSVTGFYGYTF. CDR3 in DNA: TGCAGCGTTACAGGGTTCTATGGCTACACCTTC.

This chain links TRBV27 with TRBJ2-1, with D possibly TRBD1 on 5 matching bases. CDR3 length equals 13 residues. CDR1 is MNHEY and CDR2 is SMNVEV in the germline V gene (reference sequence). The germline V and J ends were trimmed by 0 bases and 11 bases, with 11 bases remaining between them. This chain's CDR3 is CASSLSAGPKQFF. As DNA, the CDR3 is TGTGCCAGCAGTTTATCGGCAGGGCCAAAGCAGTTCTTC.

The V gene is TRBV28, the J gene TRBJ2-1; tentatively, D is TRBD2 (6 bases). The CDR3 contains 14 residues. In germline, CDR1 is MDHEN, CDR2 SYDVKM. The V end lost 2 bases, the J end lost 6 bases, and 11 bases lay between the germline ends. The CDR3 sequence: CASSLRDWSNEQFF. DNA of the CDR3: TGTGCCAGCAGTTTACGGGACTGGTCCAATGAGCAGTTCTTC.

The V and J genes are TRBV19 and TRBJ2-1; 10 bases match TRBD2. This CDR3 contains 15 residues. After removal of 6 bases from V and 4 bases from J, the junction contained 6 bases not matched to a gene. From germline, CDR1 is LNHDA and CDR2 SQIVND (reference sequence). In DNA, the CDR3 is TGTGCCAGTAGATCCGGGACTAGCGATTACAATGAGCAGTTCTTC. This codes for CASRSGTSDYNEQFF.

V is TRBV19 and J is TRBJ2-5; the D gene could be TRBD1 or TRBD2 (5 bases each). From germline, CDR1 is LNHDA and CDR2 SQIVND (reference sequence). V was pared by 3 bases and J by 1 base, with 12 bases between. This CDR3 is 15 amino acids long. The CDR3: CASSIWGTIQETQYF. The CDR3 region has the DNA TGTGCCAGTAGTATTTGGGGGACGATCCAAGAGACCCAGTACTTC.

The chain combines TRBV9 with TRBJ2-1, with 8 bases matching TRBD2. The CDR3 totals 15 residues. The junction had 7 bases not matched to a gene; V was cut back by 3 bases and J by 5 bases. Germline V gene data show CDR1 as SGDLS and CDR2 as YYNGEE. The CDR3 DNA sequence: TGTGCCAGCAGCGAAAGCGGGAGACCCCACAATGAGCAGTTCTTC. Translating gives CASSESGRPHNEQFF.

As concerns this clone: The same CDR3 is also encoded by other DNA sequences in this sample. The chain joins TRBV27 to TRBJ2-4; TRBD2 agrees at 8 bases. CDR1 and CDR2 from the germline V gene are MNHEY and SMNVEV (reference sequence). V trimming: 6 bases; J trimming: 1 base; junction bases outside the gene matches: 17. CDR3 length equals 19 residues. DNA for the CDR3: TGTGCCAGCAGCCTTACCGGGACTAGTGGGAGGGACGCCAAAAACATTCAGTACTTC. Its protein is CASSLTGTSGRDAKNIQYF.

The genes are TRBV27 and TRBJ2-7; weak D call: TRBD2 (5 bases). With 3 bases removed from V and 7 bases from J, the gap between germline ends came to 13 bases. The CDR3 runs 13 residues. CDR1 and CDR2 from the germline V gene are MNHEY and SMNVEV (reference sequence). The CDR3 nucleotides read TGTGCCAGCAGTTTTGGCCCCGGGATGGAGCAGTACTTC. Amino acids: CASSFGPGMEQYF.

V usage is TRBV15 and J usage is TRBJ2-3, with TRBD2 as a possible D gene (6 bases). The CDR3 contains 16 residues. Germline V gene lookup returns CDR1 LNHNV and CDR2 YYDKDF (reference sequence). V was clipped by 5 bases and J by 2 bases, with 17 bases between them. Here the CDR3 DNA reads TGTGCCACCAGCCCACAAAAGGAGGGGCCCACAGATACGCAGTATTTT. It yields the protein CATSPQKEGPTDTQYF.

The CDR3 DNA reads TGTGCCAGCAGCTCGGACCGGGAGGGCCCGTACAATGAGCAGTTCTTC. It codes for CASSSDREGPYNEQFF. The chain joins TRBV7-2 to TRBJ2-1, with TRBD2 identical over 8 bases. Unmatched junction bases numbered 9, after V lost 4 bases and J lost 4 bases. The CDR3 extends over 16 amino acids. In germline, CDR1 is SGHTA, CDR2 FQGNSA.

The chain employs TRBV4-2 and TRBJ2-1; 12 bases agree with TRBD2. Germline trimming cut 1 base from V and 7 bases from J; bases unmatched to any gene: 14. The CDR3 spans 19 residues. Germline loops: CDR1 LGHNA, CDR2 YNFKEQ. CDR3 DNA: TGTGCCAGCAGCCAAGGAAGGAGTCTAGCGGGAGGGCCGTGGAATGAGCAGTTCTTC. The encoded protein is CASSQGRSLAGGPWNEQFF.

This clone was observed a single time. The CDR3 here is CAISETQGDEAFF. The CDR3 bases are TGTGCCATCAGTGAAACTCAAGGGGATGAAGCTTTCTTT. The rearrangement links TRBV10-3 to TRBJ1-1, with D possibly matching TRBD1 (5 bases). V gave up 3 bases and J gave up 7 bases, with 12 bases separating them. The CDR3 has 13 residues. CDR1 and CDR2 (germline): ENHRY, SYGVKD.

CDR3 nucleotide sequence: TGTGCCAGCGCCGGGTCTCTTTTACTCCACGAGCAGTACTTC. It yields the protein CASAGSLLLHEQYF. The chain employs TRBV27 and TRBJ2-7; no definite D call. The CDR3 loop spans 14 amino acids. From germline, CDR1 is MNHEY and CDR2 SMNVEV (reference sequence). V was clipped by 8 bases and J by 5 bases, with 19 bases between them.

The chain joins TRBV7-8 to TRBJ2-7; 9 bases line up with TRBD2. This CDR3 has 16 residues. V was clipped by 3 bases and J by 2 bases; unmatched bases: 8. Looked up from germline, CDR1 is SGHVS and CDR2 is FQNEAQ. The CDR3 reads CASSFYLAGKPYEQYF. The CDR3 bases are TGTGCCAGCAGCTTCTACCTAGCGGGAAAACCCTACGAGCAGTACTTC.

The V and J genes are TRBV7-9 and TRBJ2-3; 9 nucleotides agree with TRBD2. J gave up 3 bases and V 0 bases, and 7 bases lay outside the gene matches. Germline CDR1 and CDR2: SEHNR and FQNEAQ (reference sequence). CDR3 length equals 17 residues. The CDR3 loop reads CASSLADSGSETDTQYF. CDR3 bases: TGTGCCAGCAGCTTAGCCGATAGCGGGAGCGAGACAGATACGCAGTATTTT.

This chain joins TRBV9 and TRBJ2-1; 7 bases match TRBD1. V shed 0 bases and J 6 bases; nucleotides not matched to a gene: 0. The germline CDR1 and CDR2 sequences are SGDLS and YYNGEE. This CDR3 has 13 residues. DNA of the CDR3: TGTGCCAGCAGCGTAGGACAGGGCAATGAGCAGTTCTTC. It is translated as CASSVGQGNEQFF.

A word on this clone: Here the CDR3 omits its conserved ending phenylalanine or tryptophan, so a read error is the likely source. The V gene is TRBV4-3, the J gene TRBJ2-2; D is perhaps TRBD1 (5 bases). There are 15 residues in the CDR3. From germline, CDR1 is LGHNA and CDR2 YSLEER. Trimming removed 1 base from V and 7 bases from J, with 13 bases in between. This chain's CDR3 is CASSQVAGNHGELFL. The CDR3 DNA is TGCGCCAGCAGCCAAGTCGCAGGGAATCACGGGGAGCTGTTTCTT.

This clone was observed once. The CDR3 bases are TGCGCCAGCAGCAAGGGACTAGCGGGAGGGCCGAGCAATGAGCAGTTCTTC. Translation gives CASSKGLAGGPSNEQFF. The V and J genes are TRBV4-1 and TRBJ2-1, with TRBD2 matching 16 bases. The V segment lost 5 bases and the J segment 6 bases; nucleotides outside the gene matches: 7. This CDR3 region has 17 residues. CDR1 and CDR2 from the germline V gene are MGHRA and YSYEKL.